The 25 T cell receptor beta chains reported below all come from one sample, sequenced in a study of blood T cells in healthy people across ages. Next came a second PCR, run for about 6 to 11 cycles, which used a sample-barcoded 5' primer along with a J-beta primer mix. TCRdb re-called the 5' RACE reads through MiXCR, storing one row per CDR3 protein. The sample has approximately 700,000 distinct CDR3 sequences, about 34% seen once. Sequencing was done on a sample of blood. These receptor sequences come from an elderly woman in good health.

This clonotype was picked up many times. The genes are TRBV9 and TRBJ2-1, with 9 positions matching TRBD1. The germline gives CDR1 SGDLS, CDR2 YYNGEE. CDR3 length: 14 residues. V shed 3 bases, J shed 8 bases, and the junction held 6 bases outside the gene matches. The CDR3 DNA follows: TGTGCCAGCAGCGCCCGGACAGGGGTCGATGAGCAGTTCTTC. Its translation is CASSARTGVDEQFF.

The gene calls are TRBV4-2 and TRBJ1-6; D is uncertain. Germline CDR1 LGHNA, CDR2 YNFKEQ. With 0 bases removed from V and 10 bases from J, the gap between germline ends came to 16 bases. The CDR3 spans 16 residues. The CDR3 coding sequence is TGTGCCAGCAGCCAAGATGCGGGCAGATTAGGATCACCCCTCCACTTT. It codes for CASSQDAGRLGSPLHF.

This clonotype showed up many times. The chain employs TRBV28 and TRBJ2-7; D is unresolved. CDR1 MDHEN and CDR2 SYDVKM come from the germline V gene. Deletions cut 0 bases from V and 4 bases from J, with 4 bases between. This CDR3 has 12 residues. CDR3 protein: CASSLWGYEQYF. CDR3 nucleotides: TGTGCCAGCAGTTTATGGGGTTACGAGCAGTACTTC. The variable domain in full, with the rest retrieved from reference TRBV28 and TRBJ2-7, is DVKVTQSSRYLVKRTGEKVFLECVQDMDHENMFWYRQDPGLGLRLIYFSYDVKMKEKGDIPEGYSVSREKKERFSLILESASTNQTSMYLCASSLWGYEQYFGPGTRLTVT.

This clonotype has ten or more counts. The CDR3 is CATSPGQNYGYTF. CDR3 in DNA: TGTGCCACCAGTCCGGGACAGAACTATGGCTACACCTTC. The J gene is TRBJ1-2, the V gene TRBV15; 7 bases match TRBD1. Germline CDR1 reads LNHNV; CDR2 reads YYDKDF (reference sequence). V shed 6 bases and J 2 bases; nucleotides not matched to a gene: 3. This CDR3 contains 13 residues.

This clonotype was found many times. The rearrangement links TRBV11-2 to TRBJ2-1; 9 bases fit TRBD2. V was clipped by 6 bases and J by 1 base; unmatched bases: 4. CDR3 length equals 15 residues. Per the germline V gene, CDR1 is SGHAT and CDR2 is FQNNGV. The CDR3 DNA sequence: TGTGCCAGCAGTCGACTAGCGGAATCCTACAATGAGCAGTTCTTC. It specifies CASSRLAESYNEQFF.

The chain is built from TRBV20-1 and TRBJ2-3, with 9 bases that match TRBD2. V was clipped by 0 bases and J by 0 bases; unmatched bases: 7. The germline V gene has CDR1 DFQATT and CDR2 SNEGSKA (reference sequence). The length of the CDR3 is 17 residues. In DNA form, the CDR3 reads TGCAGTGCTAGAGACCCGAGCGGGGGGCTTAGCACAGATACGCAGTATTTT. The encoded protein is CSARDPSGGLSTDTQYF.

This clonotype has at least ten counts. This chain's CDR3 is CASSVAAAGGRETQYF. DNA of the CDR3: TGTGCCAGCAGCGTAGCTGCTGCGGGGGGCAGAGAGACCCAGTACTTC. V usage is TRBV9 and J usage is TRBJ2-5; 8 bases match TRBD2. The CDR3 runs to 16 residues. Germline V gene lookup returns CDR1 SGDLS and CDR2 YYNGEE. J lost 4 bases, V lost 0 bases, and 8 bases had no gene match.

The chain carries TRBV5-1 and TRBJ2-7; D is undetermined. Deletions cut 4 bases from V and 2 bases from J, with 16 bases between. There are 15 residues in the CDR3. Germline-derived CDR1 and CDR2 are SGHRS and YFSETQ. CDR3 bases: TGCGCCAGCAGCCATAGGTGGCCTACCGCCTACGAGCAGTACTTC. It translates to CASSHRWPTAYEQYF.

The chain links TRBV20-1 to TRBJ2-7, with 8 nucleotides matching TRBD1. V was clipped by 6 bases and J by 0 bases; unmatched bases: 10. Germline assignment: CDR1 DFQATT and CDR2 SNEGSKA (reference sequence). The CDR3 covers 15 residues. Here the CDR3 DNA reads TGCAGTGCCGCGAATCCGGACAGGGACTCCTACGAGCAGTACTTC. Its protein product is CSAANPDRDSYEQYF.

This clonotype was recorded at least ten times. This chain joins TRBV10-3 and TRBJ1-2; perhaps TRBD1 as D (5 bases). The CDR3 spans 15 residues. Germline V gene data show CDR1 as ENHRY and CDR2 as SYGVKD. V was cut by 6 bases and J by 3 bases, with 17 bases left in between. The CDR3 DNA reads as TGTGCCATCAGGCCGTCGGGGGGTCAGGACTATGGCTACACCTTC. Protein sequence: CAIRPSGGQDYGYTF.

This clonotype was picked up one time. The chain uses TRBV25-1 and TRBJ1-6, with a tentative D call TRBD1 (6 bases). In germline, CDR1 is MGHDK, CDR2 SYGVNS. The CDR3 length is 13 residues. V was clipped by 7 bases and J by 8 bases, with 12 bases between them. In DNA, the CDR3 is TGTGCCAGCAACCGGGACATATATTCACCCCTCCACTTT. This translates into CASNRDIYSPLHF.

CDR3 in DNA: TGTGCCAGTAACGACAGGGGGCGCGGATTAAGCTACAATGAGCAGTTCTTC. Translation: CASNDRGRGLSYNEQFF. This rearrangement joins TRBV19 to TRBJ2-1; TRBD1 aligns across 10 bases. CDR3 length equals 17 residues. Germline V lookup: CDR1 LNHDA, CDR2 SQIVND (reference sequence). J gave up 3 bases and V 7 bases, and 12 bases lay outside the gene matches.

This clonotype is a singleton in its sample. V and J are TRBV5-1 and TRBJ2-3; perhaps D is TRBD1 or TRBD2 (5 bases each). The CDR3 has 11 residues. From germline, CDR1 is SGHRS and CDR2 YFSETQ. Trimming left V 7 bases short and J 6 bases short, with 9 bases between. This CDR3 is CASEEGDTQYF. The CDR3 region has the DNA TGCGCCAGCGAAGAGGGGGATACGCAGTATTTT.

The chain has TRBV7-9 and TRBJ2-1, with 11 bases that match TRBD1. With 8 bases clipped from V and 7 bases from J, the junction kept 10 bases outside the gene matches. CDR3 size: 15 residues. From germline, CDR1 is SEHNR and CDR2 FQNEAQ (reference sequence). The CDR3 DNA is TGTGCCAGCGGCCGAACCGGGACAGGGGGAAATGAGCAGTTCTTC. Translating it yields CASGRTGTGGNEQFF. The entire variable domain, with the rest obtained from reference TRBV7-9 and TRBJ2-1, is as follows: DTGVSQNPRHKITKRGQNVTFRCDPISEHNRLYWYRQTLGQGPEFLTYFQNEAQLEKSRLLSDRFSAERPKGSFSTLEIQRTEQGDSAMYLCASGRTGTGGNEQFFGPGTRLTVL.

V is TRBV12-3 or TRBV12-4 and J is TRBJ2-1, with 9 bases lining up with TRBD2. The CDR3 sequence is 15 residues long. The junction had 11 bases not matched to a gene; V was cut back by 6 bases and J by 8 bases. The CDR3 reads CASSGGTSRIHEQFF. Here the CDR3 DNA reads TGTGCCAGCAGCGGAGGGACTAGCAGAATCCATGAGCAGTTCTTC.

This clonotype was detected ten times or more. This sequence joins TRBV10-3 and TRBJ2-1, with 9 bases lining up with TRBD1. CDR1 and CDR2 from the germline V gene are ENHRY and SYGVKD. V was pared by 10 bases and J by 7 bases, with 5 bases of the junction left unmatched. The CDR3 loop spans 12 amino acids. The CDR3 bases are TGTGCCACCGGACAGGGGAGGAATGAGCAGTTCTTC. As protein: CATGQGRNEQFF.

The DNA of the CDR3 is TGTGCCAGCAGTGAAGCGGCAGCGCTCTATGGCTACACCTTC. Amino acid sequence: CASSEAAALYGYTF. This chain joins TRBV2 and TRBJ1-2, with no clear D. CDR3 length equals 14 residues. Trimming removed 0 bases from V and 4 bases from J, with 9 bases in between. CDR1 and CDR2 (germline): SNHLY, FYNNEI.

As for this clonotype: A much larger clonotype is one base distant, so this may be a read error. The rearrangement joins TRBV7-2 to TRBJ1-1; D is undetermined. This CDR3 is 15 amino acids long. Germline CDR1 and CDR2: SGHTA and FQGNSA. The CDR3 protein is CAGSLLSLLNTEAFF. CDR3 sequence (DNA): TGTGCCGGCAGCTTGTTGAGCTTACTGAACACTGAAGCTTTCTTT.

Comments on this clonotype: A much larger clone is a single base away; this may be a read error. The chain couples TRBV6-2 or TRBV6-3 to TRBJ2-7; 8 bases line up with TRBD2. CDR3 length: 16 residues. Germline V gives CDR1 MNHEY, CDR2 SVGEGT. Unmatched junction bases numbered 16, after V lost 5 bases and J lost 7 bases. CDR3 sequence: CASSPRGAGGDDEQYF. CDR3 coding DNA: TGTGCCAGCAGTCCCCGGGGGGCGGGGGGCGATGATGAGCAGTACTTC.

As concerns this clonotype: A much larger clone differs from this one at a single base, so this may be a read error. V gene TRBV2 combines with J gene TRBJ2-1; maybe TRBD2 (7 bases). Germline V gene lookup returns CDR1 SNHLY and CDR2 FYNNEI. Trimming took 7 bases from V and 9 from J, leaving 19 bases between them. This CDR3 is built from 14 residues. CDR3 DNA sequence: TGTGCCAGCAATAGCAGGGTAGGGGGGGGTGAGCAGTTCTTC. This translates into CASNSRVGGGEQFF.

V and J are TRBV12-3 or TRBV12-4 and TRBJ2-3, with TRBD2 matching 7 bases. This CDR3 has 14 amino acids. Germline trimming cut 5 bases from V and 15 bases from J; bases unmatched to any gene: 17. The CDR3 DNA sequence: TGTGCCAGCAGTCAACTAGCGAGCACAGATATGCAATATTTT. It translates to CASSQLASTDMQYF.

This clonotype was picked up many times. The gene calls are TRBV7-9 and TRBJ2-1, with TRBD1 matching over 8 bases. Looked up from germline, CDR1 is SEHNR and CDR2 is FQNEAQ (reference sequence). The CDR3 extends over 12 amino acids. J lost 7 bases, V lost 11 bases, and 7 bases had no gene match. The DNA of the CDR3 is TGTGCCGGCTTAAACAGGGGGAATGAGCAGTTCTTC. Its translation: CAGLNRGNEQFF.

This clonotype was found a few times. The rearrangement uses TRBV30 and TRBJ2-7; no reliable D call. Trimming shortened V by 0 bases and J by 2 bases, and 5 bases separated the two germline ends. Germline loops: CDR1 GTSNPN, CDR2 SVGIG (reference sequence). The CDR3 loop spans 12 amino acids. CDR3 sequence (DNA): TGTGCCTGGAGTGTACAAACCTACGAGCAGTACTTC. Translation: CAWSVQTYEQYF.

In this sample, this clonotype turned up many times. This chain links TRBV6-5 with TRBJ1-2, with 9 bases identical to TRBD1. V was pared by 6 bases and J by 10 bases, with 9 bases of the junction left unmatched. Germline CDR1 and CDR2: MNHEY and SVGAGI. The CDR3 is 13 amino acids. The CDR3 sequence: CASRTGTGRVYTF. For the CDR3, the DNA is TGTGCCAGCAGAACCGGGACAGGGCGGGTCTACACCTTC.

On this clonotype itself: It may be a read error: a sequence one base away is much more abundant. The chain joins TRBV20-1 to TRBJ2-7; 12 nucleotides match TRBD2. Germline V gives CDR1 DFQATT, CDR2 SNEGSKA (reference sequence). The CDR3 runs 13 residues. The CDR3 sequence is CSAMGLAGYERYF. CDR3 nucleotide sequence: TGCAGTGCTATGGGACTAGCGGGCTACGAGCGGTACTTC.